Given below is one TCR beta chain in context. The antigen is unknown. From the 120-subject validation cohort, which was separate from the roughly 710-subject first cohort, the donors were drawn. V dropped 4 bases and J dropped 6 bases, with 16 bases sitting between them. The CDR3 length is 14 residues. CDR1 is SGHDN, CDR2 FVKESK, per germline. This sample was taken from a study of cytomegalovirus exposure and HLA in healthy donors. About the study: The same platform as the approximately 640 first-cohort repertoires was used for the 130 or so validation repertoires, a later analysis reported.

Clones were sequenced by immunoSEQ multiplex PCR, and TCRdb holds only the in-frame ones, with some missing. The sample includes roughly 45,000 clones, 92% of them seen just once. Whole-study findings and limits: Most TCR sequences were seen very rarely across donors, but some public TCRs occurred in many. Altogether, some 160 TCR beta chains were recorded as cytomegalovirus-associated.

Sequenced sample: PBMCs. This clonotype was sampled from a man younger than 35 in good health and CMV-seronegative. This sequence joins TRBV14 and TRBJ2-7; tentatively, D is TRBD1 (6 bases). The CDR3 protein is CASSLSTGLVEQYF. CDR3 DNA: TGTGCCAGCAGCCTTTCGACAGGTTTGGTCGAGCAGTACTTC. Using reference TRBV14 and TRBJ2-7 for the parts outside the CDR3, the full variable domain is EAGVTQFPSHSVIEKGQTVTLRCDPISGHDNLYWYRRVMGKEIKFLLHFVKESKQDESGMPNNRFLAERTGGTYSTLKVQPAELEDSGVYFCASSLSTGLVEQYFGPGTRLTVT.